This T cell receptor beta chain was obtained from a study of blood T cell repertoires in COVID-19. The J segment lost 2 bases and the V segment lost 4 bases, leaving 12 bases of the junction unmatched. The CDR3 extends over 18 amino acids. CDR1 MGHRA and CDR2 YSYEKL come from the germline V gene. Authors' data handling: Using reference gene primer amplification, nucleated cell counts were estimated. Profiled with immunoSEQ multiplex PCR; TCRdb holds only in-frame clones, not every one. V, J and clone size were drawn from that table, and D and trimming were deduced from the DNA. The repertoire includes around 88,000 clones, more than 85% of them detected once, and around 1.6% sits in the top ten.

Sequenced: peripheral blood. The chain couples TRBV4-1 to TRBJ2-3; 10 bases fit TRBD2. The TCR originated in a man in his fifties or sixties with acute or convalescent COVID-19. The CDR3 DNA reads TGCGCCAGCAGCCTGGCCCAGCGGGAGGGCCTTCTCACAGATACGCAGTATTTT. It yields the protein CASSLAQREGLLTDTQYF.